This T cell receptor (beta chain) was sequenced for a study of technical replicates of blood from four donors (dated by TCRdb to about 2017). Library preparation used the immunoSEQ multiplex PCR assay. TCRdb stores this immuneACCESS table with in-frame sequences only. Part of the clones is absent; in the studies checked, under half of the shortfall reflects unresolved V genes, and no reason is known for the rest. For this sample the table gives 65,000 to 85,000 clones, of which around 96% were detected only once. Jointly, the top ten make up about 0.3% of the sample. To note about this clone: What antigen it recognizes has not been identified. No base qualities exist here, and no much larger clone lies one base off it.

CDR1 and CDR2 (SGHRS, YFSETQ) derive from the germline V gene. After removal of 4 bases from V and 4 bases from J, the junction retains 5 bases not matched to a gene. The CDR3, from cysteine to phenylalanine, totals 16 residues. Only the CDR3 DNA stays, 48 bases, in frame from base 1. The source of this sequence is a human donor in good health. The sample was T cells isolated from PBMCs. The chain couples TRBV5-1 to TRBJ2-3; the central 14 bases match TRBD2. In nucleotides, the sequence is TGCGCCAGCAGCCCCGGACTAGCGGGAGGCCCAGATACGCAGTATTTT. Its protein reads: CASSPGLAGGPDTQYF.